The entry that follows covers one T cell receptor beta chain sequence. This specimen belongs to a study of blood T cell repertoires in COVID-19. Study-wide background: Samples of COVID-19 (acute and convalescent) were obtained from the United States, Italy and Spain. In each case, the material was cDNA or gDNA derived from T cells, B-cell-depleted T cells, or PBMCs.

Per the original data handling: Amplification of reference gene primers was used by the study to estimate nucleated cell counts. Method: immunoSEQ multiplex PCR; TCRdb's copy keeps in-frame clones and lacks some. That table is the source of V, J and clone size, and D and trimming were worked out from the DNA. The data contain about 74,000 clones, about 88% of them singletons. The specimen was peripheral blood. The TCR was taken from an older man with active or convalescent COVID-19.

The chain's CDR3 is CASSRGQGVSEQFF. CDR3 bases: TGTGCCAGCAGCCGGGGACAGGGGGTCTCTGAGCAGTTCTTC. The chain recombines TRBV11-2 with TRBJ2-1; the match to TRBD1 covers 11 bases. The CDR3 runs to 14 residues. Germline CDR1 reads SGHAT; CDR2 reads FQNNGV. Trimming cost V 5 bases and J 9 bases; bases outside gene matches: 6.